The 14 T cell receptor beta chains below were found in one sample sequenced in a study of T cell repertoires in cytomegalovirus infection. TCRdb ran MiXCR on the reads and lists one entry per CDR3 protein. The sample lists roughly 280,000 distinct CDR3 sequences, roughly an eighth occurring once. The sequenced sample was PBMCs. All receptors come from a human donor in good health (CMV status not recorded). Some clones in this sample may be carry-over from other donors' samples.

This clonotype was counted at least ten times. The rearrangement uses TRBV28 and TRBJ2-7; TRBD2 matches 9 bases. This CDR3 contains 13 residues. Losses at the gene ends were 9 bases for V and 6 bases for J; bases not matched to a gene: 9. Germline V gives CDR1 MDHEN, CDR2 SYDVKM. The CDR3 coding sequence is TGTGCCAGTAAAGGTAGCGGGAGATTCGAGCAGTACTTC. It codes for CASKGSGRFEQYF.

The CDR3 bases are TGCAGCGTTGACGGCCAGGGGACCGGGGAGCTGTTTTTT. Encoded protein: CSVDGQGTGELFF. This chain connects TRBV29-1 to TRBJ2-2, with TRBD1 as a possible D gene (6 bases). The V gene's germline CDR1 is SQVTM and CDR2 ANQGSEA. V gave up 3 bases and J gave up 5 bases, with 10 bases separating them. The CDR3 is 13 residues long.

Details on this clonotype: The junction and the germline gene differ at one end; a read error may be behind it. The genes are TRBV4-1 and TRBJ1-5; tentative D call: TRBD1 (5 bases). The CDR3 length is 16 residues. Germline V gene sequence: CDR1 MGHRA, CDR2 YSYEKL. The CDR3 DNA is TGCACCAGCAGCCAAGATGGGGGACGACTAAATCAGCCCCAGCATTTT. This codes for CTSSQDGGRLNQPQHF.

This clonotype was seen only a few times. This rearrangement joins TRBV12-3 or TRBV12-4 to TRBJ1-1, with unresolved D. Trimming took off 3 bases at V and 5 bases at J, with 13 bases between the two ends. The CDR3 contains 14 residues. The CDR3 bases are TGTGCCAGCAGTTTTATACTCAAAAAGACTGAAGCTTTCTTT. It specifies CASSFILKKTEAFF.

The chain uses TRBV20-1 and TRBJ2-5, with D maybe TRBD1 (5 bases). This CDR3 contains 16 residues. Germline V gene sequence: CDR1 DFQATT, CDR2 SNEGSKA (reference sequence). The germline V and J ends were trimmed by 0 bases and 1 base, with 15 bases remaining between them. CDR3 sequence: CSARDSTGGRQETQYF. CDR3 DNA sequence: TGCAGTGCTAGAGATAGCACAGGTGGTCGCCAAGAGACCCAGTACTTC.

This clonotype was recorded many times. V gene TRBV7-3 combines with J gene TRBJ1-5, with 7 bases matching TRBD1. The V segment lost 5 bases and the J segment 6 bases; nucleotides outside the gene matches: 4. The CDR3 is made up of 13 amino acids. Per germline, CDR1 SGHTA and CDR2 FQGTGA. The CDR3 protein is CASSLDRVQPQHF. DNA for the CDR3: TGTGCCAGCAGCCTCGACAGGGTTCAGCCCCAGCATTTT.

The chain combines TRBV20-1 with TRBJ2-5; D is ambiguous. The CDR3 covers 12 residues. Trimming left V 3 bases short and J 4 bases short, with 9 bases between. Germline CDR1 reads DFQATT; CDR2 reads SNEGSKA (reference sequence). CDR3: CSARYLTETQYF. For the CDR3, the DNA is TGCAGTGCTAGGTACCTAACAGAGACCCAGTACTTC.

This clonotype was found a few times. V and J are TRBV29-1 and TRBJ2-3; 10 bases align to TRBD1. Unmatched junction bases numbered 6, after V lost 7 bases and J lost 2 bases. Germline values: CDR1 SQVTM, CDR2 ANQGSEA. The length of the CDR3 is 14 residues. CDR3 region: CSGRDRGYTDTQYF. The DNA for the CDR3 is TGCAGCGGCCGGGACAGGGGATACACAGATACGCAGTATTTT.

The sample holds a few counts of this clonotype. The J gene is TRBJ1-2, the V gene TRBV7-2, with a tentative D call TRBD1 (6 bases). The CDR3 runs 15 residues. Germline CDR1 and CDR2: SGHTA and FQGNSA. Trimming took 5 bases from V and 0 from J, leaving 13 bases between them. The CDR3 nucleotides are TGTGCCAGCAGCCCCCAGGACAGAGCTAACTATGGCTACACCTTC. It codes for CASSPQDRANYGYTF.

The sample holds a few counts of this clonotype. The V gene is TRBV29-1, the J gene TRBJ2-5; D is perhaps TRBD2 (6 bases). Germline V gene sequence: CDR1 SQVTM, CDR2 ANQGSEA. The CDR3 is 11 amino acids. V was shortened by 8 bases and J by 5 bases, with 12 bases between the two germline ends. The DNA for the CDR3 is TGCAGCTTGAGGAGGGTGGAGACCCAGTACTTC. This encodes CSLRRVETQYF.

This clonotype appeared a single time. This chain connects TRBV9 to TRBJ1-1, with D unclear. With 4 bases removed from V and 6 bases from J, the gap between germline ends came to 10 bases. CDR1 and CDR2 (germline): SGDLS, YYNGEE. The CDR3 extends over 12 amino acids. Here the CDR3 reads CASSSLTSEAFF. The CDR3 DNA reads TGTGCCAGCAGCTCTTTAACCTCTGAAGCTTTCTTT. Drawing the rest from reference TRBV9 and TRBJ1-1, the complete variable domain is DSGVTQTPKHLITATGQRVTLRCSPRSGDLSVYWYQQSLDQGLQFLIQYYNGEERAKGNILERFSAQQFPDLHSELNLSSLELGDSALYFCASSSLTSEAFFGQGTRLTVV.

A remark on this clonotype: One base away lies a much larger clone, so this may be a sequencing read error. The V gene is TRBV19, the J gene TRBJ1-1, with D possibly TRBD1 on 6 matching bases. Germline V gene data show CDR1 as LNHDA and CDR2 as SQIVND (reference sequence). This CDR3 contains 15 residues. The CDR3 loop reads CASSIDGGKNTESFF. CDR3 DNA: TGTGCCAGTAGTATAGATGGGGGCAAGAACACTGAATCTTTCTTT.

In this sample, this clonotype turned up many times. The J gene is TRBJ2-1, the V gene TRBV5-1; D gene unclear. V gave up 4 bases and J gave up 10 bases, with 15 bases separating them. This CDR3 is built from 13 residues. CDR1 SGHRS and CDR2 YFSETQ come from the germline V gene. DNA for the CDR3: TGCGCCAGCAGCCGAGACTTCGACGGGGAGCAGTTCTTC. It codes for CASSRDFDGEQFF.

This clonotype was found many times. The gene calls are TRBV7-3 and TRBJ2-5; TRBD2 matches at 16 bases. The CDR3 length is 17 residues. V dropped 2 bases and J dropped 5; count of bases not matched to a gene: 5. Germline loops: CDR1 SGHTA, CDR2 FQGTGA. CDR3 in DNA: TGTGCCAGCAGCTTAGGGACTAGCGGGGGGGCTGGGGAGACCCAGTACTTC. Translated, it gives CASSLGTSGGAGETQYF. The entire variable domain, with the rest obtained from reference TRBV7-3 and TRBJ2-5, is as follows: GAGVSQTPSNKVTEKGKYVELRCDPISGHTALYWYRQSLGQGPEFLIYFQGTGAADDSGLPNDRFFAVRPEGSVSTLKIQRTERGDSAVYLCASSLGTSGGAGETQYFGPGTRLLVL.